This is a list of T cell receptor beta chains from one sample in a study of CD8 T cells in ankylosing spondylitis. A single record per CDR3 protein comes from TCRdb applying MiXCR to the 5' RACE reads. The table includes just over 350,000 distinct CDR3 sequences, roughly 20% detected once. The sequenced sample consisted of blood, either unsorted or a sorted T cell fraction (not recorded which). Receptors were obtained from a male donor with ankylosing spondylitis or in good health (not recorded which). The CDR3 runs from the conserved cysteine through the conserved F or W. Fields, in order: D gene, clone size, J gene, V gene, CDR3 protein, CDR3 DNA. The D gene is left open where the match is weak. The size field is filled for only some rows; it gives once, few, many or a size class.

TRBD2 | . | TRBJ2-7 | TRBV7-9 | CASSPRGSGAWEQYF | TGTGCCAGCAGCCCCCGTGGTAGCGGGGCTTGGGAGCAGTACTTC
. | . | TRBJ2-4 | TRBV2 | CASTPMDGGRADIQYF | TGTGCCAGCACCCCAATGGATGGGGGCCGGGCGGACATTCAGTACTTC
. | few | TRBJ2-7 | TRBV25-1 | CASSARVGEQYF | TGTGCCAGCAGCGCTCGCGTGGGCGAGCAGTACTTC
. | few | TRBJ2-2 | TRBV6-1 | CASRPHANTGELFF | TGTGCCAGCAGGCCCCACGCGAACACCGGGGAGCTGTTTTTT
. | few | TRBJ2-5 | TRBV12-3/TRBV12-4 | CASSFDGQETQYF | TGTGCCAGCAGTTTTGACGGGCAAGAGACCCAGTACTTC
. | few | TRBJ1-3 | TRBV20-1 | CSATFVSGNTIYF | TGCAGTGCTACTTTCGTCTCTGGAAACACCATATATTTT
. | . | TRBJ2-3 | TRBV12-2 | CASRLVAGYCADTQYF | TGTGCAAGTCGCTTGGTTGCGGGGTACTGCGCAGATACGCAGTATTTT
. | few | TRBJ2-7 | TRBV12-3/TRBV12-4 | CASRRGSSYEQYF | TGTGCCAGCAGACGGGGGAGCTCCTACGAGCAGTACTTC
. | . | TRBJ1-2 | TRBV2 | CASSSPGGRDTF | TGTGCCAGCAGCTCCCCGGGTGGGAGAGACACCTTC
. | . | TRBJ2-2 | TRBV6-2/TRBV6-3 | CATHPTGNTGELFF | TGTGCCACCCACCCGACAGGGAACACCGGGGAGCTGTTTTTT
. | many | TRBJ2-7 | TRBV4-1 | CASSQVPSGYYEQYF | TGCGCCAGCAGCCAAGTCCCGTCGGGGTATTACGAGCAGTACTTC
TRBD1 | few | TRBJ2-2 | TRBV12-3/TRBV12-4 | CASSLGTGPGELFF | TGTGCCAGCAGTTTGGGGACAGGCCCAGGGGAGCTGTTTTTT
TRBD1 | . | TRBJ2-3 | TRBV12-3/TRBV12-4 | CASSFGQGGSTDTQYF | TGTGCCAGCAGTTTCGGACAGGGTGGTAGCACAGATACGCAGTATTTT
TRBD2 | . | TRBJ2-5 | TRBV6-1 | CASSDPGTSGQETQYF | TGTGCCAGCAGTGACCCCGGGACTAGCGGGCAAGAGACCCAGTACTTC
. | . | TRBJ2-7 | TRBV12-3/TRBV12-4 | CASSLSVHEQYF | TGTGCCAGCAGTTTAAGCGTCCACGAGCAGTACTTC
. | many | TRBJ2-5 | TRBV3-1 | CASSLETQYF | TGTGCCAGCAGCCTCGAGACCCAGTACTTC
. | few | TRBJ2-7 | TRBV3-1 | CASSHAGSSYEQYF | TGTGCCAGCAGCCATGCAGGCAGCTCCTACGAGCAGTACTTC
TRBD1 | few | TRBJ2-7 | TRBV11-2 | CASSSGQGFDEQYF | TGTGCCAGCAGCTCGGGACAGGGGTTTGACGAGCAGTACTTC
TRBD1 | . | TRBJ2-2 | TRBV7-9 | CASSDRGLTGELFF | TGTGCCAGCAGCGACAGGGGCTTGACCGGGGAGCTGTTTTTT
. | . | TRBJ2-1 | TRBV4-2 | CASSQVPGAGEQFF | TGTGCCAGCAGCCAAGTTCCGGGGGCGGGTGAGCAGTTCTTC
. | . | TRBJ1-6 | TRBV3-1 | CASSQTPWGNSPLHF | TGTGCCAGCAGCCAAACTCCGTGGGGCAATTCACCCCTCCACTTT
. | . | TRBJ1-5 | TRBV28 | CASSFRGTSQPQHF | TGTGCCAGCAGTTTCCGCGGGACGTCTCAGCCCCAGCATTTT
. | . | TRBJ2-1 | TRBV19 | CASLLDEQFF | TGTGCCAGTCTCCTGGATGAGCAGTTCTTC
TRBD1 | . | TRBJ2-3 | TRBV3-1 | CASSLPDRRRRDTQYF | TGTGCCAGCAGCCTCCCGGACAGGAGGAGGAGGGATACGCAGTATTTT
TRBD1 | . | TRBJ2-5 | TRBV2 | CARQTGLGSETQYF | TGTGCCAGGCAGACAGGGCTCGGTTCGGAGACCCAGTACTTC
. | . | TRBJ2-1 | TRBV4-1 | CASSQERWNEQFF | TGCGCCAGCAGCCAAGAACGGTGGAATGAGCAGTTCTTC
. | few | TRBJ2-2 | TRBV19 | CASSPWGGTGELFF | TGTGCCAGTAGTCCCTGGGGCGGCACCGGGGAGCTGTTTTTT
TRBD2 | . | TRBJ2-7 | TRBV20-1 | CSARILAVSSYEQYF | TGCAGTGCTAGAATTCTAGCGGTGAGCTCCTACGAGCAGTACTTC
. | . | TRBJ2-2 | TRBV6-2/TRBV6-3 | CASSYPPDSGELFF | TGTGCCAGCAGTTACCCCCCTGACTCCGGGGAGCTGTTTTTT
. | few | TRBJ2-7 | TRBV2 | CASSRGRDVTYEQYF | TGTGCCAGCAGTCGGGGTCGGGACGTGACCTACGAGCAGTACTTC
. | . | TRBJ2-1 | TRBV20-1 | CSARGMITIDEQFF | TGCAGTGCTAGGGGGATGATTACGATCGATGAGCAGTTCTTC
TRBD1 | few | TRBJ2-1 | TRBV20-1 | CSARERTPPTGLEQFF | TGCAGTGCTAGAGAGCGCACCCCCCCGACAGGGTTAGAGCAGTTCTTC
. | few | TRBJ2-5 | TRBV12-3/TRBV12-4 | CASSPDSVAVQETQYF | TGTGCCAGCAGTCCCGACTCCGTAGCGGTCCAAGAGACCCAGTACTTC
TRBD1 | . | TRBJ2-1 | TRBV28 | CASTTRTGHFSYNEQFF | TGTGCCAGCACCACCCGGACAGGGCATTTCTCCTACAATGAGCAGTTCTTC
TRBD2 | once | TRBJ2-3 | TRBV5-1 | CASTGLAGGSTDTQYF | TGCGCCAGCACCGGACTAGCGGGGGGGAGCACAGATACGCAGTATTTT
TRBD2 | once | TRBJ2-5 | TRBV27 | CASSSGLAGGPDRETQYF | TGTGCCAGCAGTTCCGGACTAGCGGGGGGGCCGGATAGAGAGACCCAGTACTTC
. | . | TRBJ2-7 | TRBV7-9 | CASSRGPDYEQYF | TGTGCCAGCAGCCGGGGACCAGACTACGAGCAGTACTTC
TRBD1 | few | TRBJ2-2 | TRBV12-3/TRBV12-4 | CASSSDRGPDELFF | TGTGCCAGCAGTTCAGACAGGGGCCCGGATGAGCTGTTTTTT
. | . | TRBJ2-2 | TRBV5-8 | CASSLGETGELFF | TGTGCCAGCAGCTTGGGGGAAACCGGGGAGCTGTTTTTT
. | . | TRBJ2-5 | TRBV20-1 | CSATRGAQETQYF | TGCAGTGCTACACGCGGGGCTCAAGAGACCCAGTACTTC
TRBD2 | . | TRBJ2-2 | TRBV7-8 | CASSGGEGTQMNTGELFF | TGTGCCAGCAGCGGGGGGGAAGGGACTCAAATGAACACCGGGGAGCTGTTTTTT
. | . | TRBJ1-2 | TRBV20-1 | CSARGRDFYGYTF | TGCAGTGCTAGAGGCCGGGATTTCTATGGCTACACCTTC
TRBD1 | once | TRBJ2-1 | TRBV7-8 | CASSPGTGNNEQFF | TGTGCCAGCAGCCCCGGGACAGGAAACAATGAGCAGTTCTTC
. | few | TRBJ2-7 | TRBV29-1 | CSVEVDTGPSYEQYF | TGCAGCGTTGAAGTCGACACCGGGCCCTCCTACGAGCAGTACTTC
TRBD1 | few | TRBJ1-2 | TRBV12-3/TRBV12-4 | CASRRTGPDYGYTF | TGTGCCAGCAGACGGACAGGGCCGGACTATGGCTACACCTTC
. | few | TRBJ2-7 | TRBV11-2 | CASSLVGRPDYEQYF | TGTGCCAGCAGCTTAGTAGGACGGCCAGACTACGAGCAGTACTTC
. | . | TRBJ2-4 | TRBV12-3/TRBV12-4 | CASSYGLAKNIQYF | TGTGCCAGCAGTTACGGATTAGCCAAAAACATTCAGTACTTC
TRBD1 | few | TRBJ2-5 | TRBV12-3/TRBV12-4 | CASSNRGETQYF | TGTGCCAGCAGTAACAGGGGAGAGACCCAGTACTTC
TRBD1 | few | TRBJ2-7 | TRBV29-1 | CSVRTGYGEQYF | TGCAGCGTGAGGACAGGGTACGGCGAGCAGTACTTC
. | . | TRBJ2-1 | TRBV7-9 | CASSSPPVVDQFF | TGTGCCAGCAGCTCCCCCCCGGTGGTGGATCAGTTCTTC
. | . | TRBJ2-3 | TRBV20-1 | CSARAGGTDTQYF | TGCAGTGCTAGGGCTGGGGGCACAGATACGCAGTATTTT
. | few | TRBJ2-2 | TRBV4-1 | CASSQGANTGELFF | TGCGCCAGCAGCCAAGGTGCGAACACCGGGGAGCTGTTTTTT
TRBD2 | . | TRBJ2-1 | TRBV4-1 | CASSHLGLGGLGEQFF | TGCGCCAGCAGCCACCTGGGACTAGGGGGGCTGGGTGAGCAGTTCTTC
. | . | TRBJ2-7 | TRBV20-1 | CSAPRFPGSSYEQYF | TGCAGTGCCCCTAGGTTCCCAGGGAGCTCCTACGAGCAGTACTTC
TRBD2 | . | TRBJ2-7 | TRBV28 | CASTIAGDLYEQYF | TGTGCCAGCACAATCGCGGGGGATCTCTACGAGCAGTACTTC
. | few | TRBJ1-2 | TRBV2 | CASRARVQGVYSGYTF | TGTGCCAGCAGGGCAAGAGTGCAGGGTGTTTATAGTGGCTACACCTTC
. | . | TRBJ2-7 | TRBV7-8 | CASSFYREVYEQYF | TGTGCCAGCAGCTTCTACAGGGAGGTCTACGAGCAGTACTTC
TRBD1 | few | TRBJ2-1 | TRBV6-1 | CASRHQGVDRDEQFF | TGTGCCAGCAGACACCAGGGGGTGGATCGCGATGAGCAGTTCTTC
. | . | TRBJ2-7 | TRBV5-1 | CASSLEVISYEQYF | TGCGCCAGCAGCTTGGAAGTCATCTCCTACGAGCAGTACTTC
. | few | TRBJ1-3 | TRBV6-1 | CASSVVISQGTGNTIYF | TGTGCCAGCAGTGTCGTAATCAGCCAGGGAACTGGAAACACCATATATTTT